Following are 19 T cell receptor beta chains from one sample sequenced in a study of Graves' ophthalmopathy and Graves' hyperthyroidism. RNA transcripts were the source from which TCR beta CDR3 regions were amplified. Following a first-round RT-PCR that used HTBI primers, a second-round multiplex PCR was carried out. TCRdb recomputed calls from the multiplex PCR reads with MiXCR, one row per CDR3 protein. The repertoire includes hundreds of thousands of distinct CDR3 sequences, 20% to 25% of them detected once, and around 45% sits in the top ten. Sequencing was carried out using peripheral blood. All receptors come from a woman between 45 and 65 years old with Graves' ophthalmopathy.

This clonotype was recorded at least ten times. The J gene is TRBJ1-1, the V gene TRBV29-1, with D possibly being TRBD1 (5 bases). V gave up 4 bases and J gave up 1 base, with 13 bases separating them. The CDR3 consists of 14 residues. Germline CDR1 reads SQVTM; CDR2 reads ANQGSEA. This CDR3 is CSVVKGQGNTEAFF. The CDR3 DNA sequence: TGCAGCGTTGTAAAGGGGCAGGGGAACACTGAAGCTTTCTTT.

The chain joins TRBV28 to TRBJ2-2; no clear D. V lost 6 bases to trimming and J lost 6 bases, with 8 bases between them. Germline CDR1 is MDHEN and CDR2 is SYDVKM. This CDR3 has 12 residues. The CDR3 region has the DNA TGTGCCAGCAGCCCTACGTCCGGGGAGCTGTTTTTT. Amino acids: CASSPTSGELFF.

This clonotype was detected many times. The V and J genes are TRBV5-1 and TRBJ1-1; D not resolved. The CDR3 sequence is 13 residues long. Trimming removed 4 bases at V and 3 bases at J, with 10 bases between. CDR1 is SGHRS, CDR2 YFSETQ, per germline. CDR3 in DNA: TGCGCCAGCAGCCCCAATGTAGACACTGAAGCTTTCTTT. Protein sequence: CASSPNVDTEAFF.

This clonotype was found many times. One end of the junction fails to match germline, which may point to a read error. In DNA form, the CDR3 reads TGTGCCAGCAGCCTGGACTCTGGGGCCAACGTCCTGACTTTC. Its translation is CASSLDSGANVLTF. V and J are TRBV5-1 and TRBJ2-6; no clear D gene. The CDR3 runs to 14 residues. Per germline, CDR1 SGHRS and CDR2 YFSETQ.

The chain has TRBV7-8 and TRBJ1-1, with D unresolved. The germline V gene has CDR1 SGHVS and CDR2 FQNEAQ. CDR3 length: 15 residues. Trimming pared 5 bases from V and 1 base from J, leaving 14 bases between. The CDR3 region is CASSLLTRSNTEAFF. As DNA, the CDR3 is TGTGCCAGCAGCCTCCTAACCCGTTCGAACACTGAAGCTTTCTTT.

Ten or more counts support this clonotype. This chain joins TRBV18 and TRBJ2-7; 7 bases align to TRBD1. Germline V gene lookup returns CDR1 KGHSH and CDR2 LQKENI. CDR3 size: 13 residues. V lost 6 bases and J lost 7; bases outside the gene matches: 9. The CDR3: CASSPDRSGEQYF. In nucleotides, the CDR3 is TGTGCCAGCTCGCCGGACAGGTCGGGAGAGCAGTACTTC.

This clonotype was seen repeatedly, ten times or more. The chain recombines TRBV29-1 with TRBJ2-5; no clear D gene. Germline CDR1 SQVTM, CDR2 ANQGSEA. V was cut by 2 bases and J by 5 bases, with 12 bases left in between. This CDR3 has 13 residues. The CDR3 nucleotides read TGCAGCGTTGAACTAGGATTCGCGGAGACCCAGTACTTC. The encoded protein is CSVELGFAETQYF.

The chain recombines TRBV6-5 with TRBJ2-7, with D unclear. Per the germline V gene, CDR1 is MNHEY and CDR2 is SVGAGI. The CDR3 is 13 residues long. V lost 4 bases to trimming and J lost 4 bases, with 11 bases between them. In DNA form, the CDR3 reads TGTGCCAGCAGTTCCATCGGCAAATACGAGCAGTACTTC. It specifies CASSSIGKYEQYF.

This clonotype was detected ten times or more. This rearrangement joins TRBV6-2 or TRBV6-3 to TRBJ2-2; 8 bases fit TRBD1. J was trimmed by 0 bases and V by 5 bases; bases with no gene match: 5. Germline V gives CDR1 MNHEY, CDR2 SVGEGT. There are 16 residues in the CDR3. CDR3 DNA: TGTGCCAGCAGTCGGACAGGGACCTCGAACACCGGGGAGCTGTTTTTT. It is translated as CASSRTGTSNTGELFF.

This clonotype occurred many times. The rearrangement joins TRBV2 to TRBJ1-5, with TRBD1 matching 7 bases. The CDR3 contains 15 residues. The trim removed 7 bases at V and 2 bases at J, leaving 8 bases unmatched. Looked up from germline, CDR1 is SNHLY and CDR2 is FYNNEI. The CDR3 loop reads CASKRRQGGNQPQHF. In nucleotides, the CDR3 is TGTGCCAGCAAACGGAGACAGGGTGGCAATCAGCCCCAGCATTTT.

This clonotype was seen ten or more times. The CDR3 region is CSARGPNNYGYTF. The CDR3, as DNA: TGCAGTGCTAGGGGACCGAATAACTATGGCTACACCTTC. The V gene is TRBV20-1, the J gene TRBJ1-2; TRBD1 might be the D (5 bases). V shed 3 bases and J shed 1 base, with 9 bases lying between them. There are 13 residues in the CDR3. Germline CDR1 is DFQATT and CDR2 is SNEGSKA (reference sequence).

This clonotype showed up many times. V and J are TRBV2 and TRBJ1-5; possible D gene TRBD1, 5 bases. CDR1 SNHLY and CDR2 FYNNEI come from the germline V gene. The CDR3 runs to 14 residues. With 4 bases removed from V and 5 bases from J, the gap between germline ends came to 12 bases. The CDR3 region has the DNA TGTGCCAGCAGTGCACTACGGGGCTATCAGCCCCAGCATTTT. Translated: CASSALRGYQPQHF.

This clonotype was seen at least ten times. The genes are TRBV7-8 and TRBJ2-2, with D unclear. The ends were cut back, 4 bases at V and 0 bases at J, with 9 bases in the middle. The CDR3 consists of 15 residues. The germline V gene has CDR1 SGHVS and CDR2 FQNEAQ. CDR3 bases: TGTGCCAGCAGCTCAACGGTGACGAACACCGGGGAGCTGTTTTTT. Encoded protein: CASSSTVTNTGELFF. Full variable domain (outside the CDR3, taken from reference TRBV7-8 and TRBJ2-2): GAGVSQSPRYKVAKRGQDVALRCDPISGHVSLFWYQQALGQGPEFLTYFQNEAQLDKSGLPSDRFFAERPEGSVSTLKIQRTQQEDSAVYLCASSSTVTNTGELFFGEGSRLTVL.

This sequence joins TRBV27 and TRBJ1-5; D is possibly TRBD1 (5 bases). Germline V gene sequence: CDR1 MNHEY, CDR2 SMNVEV (reference sequence). V was clipped by 5 bases and J by 0 bases, with 14 bases between them. The CDR3 totals 16 residues. The CDR3 bases are TGTGCCAGCAGTCTCCGAGGGGACTATAGCAATCAGCCCCAGCATTTT. Its translation is CASSLRGDYSNQPQHF.

The V call is TRBV6-5, the J call TRBJ1-2; 7 bases agree with TRBD1. This CDR3 has 15 amino acids. Germline CDR1 MNHEY, CDR2 SVGAGI. V dropped 1 base and J dropped 5; count of bases not matched to a gene: 7. This CDR3 reads CASSYLRQGGYGYTF. In DNA form, the CDR3 reads TGTGCCAGCAGTTACTTACGACAGGGAGGATATGGCTACACCTTC.

This clonotype has ten or more counts. The V and J genes are TRBV11-1 and TRBJ2-2; 7 bases align to TRBD2. The CDR3 is 16 amino acids. The V gene's germline CDR1 is SGHAT and CDR2 FQDESV (reference sequence). The V gene end was trimmed by 4 bases and the J gene end by 5 bases; junction bases not matched to a gene: 10. The DNA of the CDR3 is TGTGCCAGCAGCTCCCGTTCTCCGGGAGGTACCGGGGAGCTGTTTTTT. Its protein is CASSSRSPGGTGELFF.

This clonotype was seen ten or more times. The CDR3, as DNA: TGTGCCAGCAGTACTGGACAGGGGGGAACAAGGGAGCAGTACTTC. Translation: CASSTGQGGTREQYF. The rearrangement joins TRBV28 to TRBJ2-7, with 10 bases fitting TRBD1. Germline V gene lookup returns CDR1 MDHEN and CDR2 SYDVKM. This CDR3 is 15 amino acids long. V was clipped by 5 bases and J by 7 bases; unmatched bases: 11.

The chain is built from TRBV3-1 and TRBJ1-6; D not resolved. V gave up 0 bases and J gave up 5 bases, with 14 bases separating them. The CDR3 is made up of 17 amino acids. Germline V gives CDR1 LGHDT, CDR2 YNNKEL (reference sequence). The CDR3 nucleotides read TGTGCCAGCAGCCAAGACGCGGCCCTGGCGGATAATTCACCCCTCCACTTT. Protein product: CASSQDAALADNSPLHF.

Only a few counts were recorded for this clonotype. Compared with germline, one end of the junction differs, possibly owing to a read error. The genes are TRBV19 and TRBJ2-2; 8 nucleotides align to TRBD2. In germline, CDR1 is LNHDA, CDR2 SQIVND (reference sequence). This CDR3 has 17 amino acids. CDR3 nucleotide sequence: TGTGCCAGTAGTATAGACGTATCCGGGAGGGAAACCGGGGAGCCGTTTTTT. The encoded protein is CASSIDVSGRETGEPFF.